The 19 T cell receptor beta chains below were found in one sample sequenced in a study of blood T cell repertoires in COVID-19. Profiling relied on immunoSEQ multiplex PCR, and the TCRdb table lists in-frame clones only, not all of them. Counted here are around 300,000 clones, roughly 90% occurring once; the ten biggest clones make up around 3%. Material: peripheral blood. The receptors were gathered from a woman younger than 45 with active or convalescent COVID-19.

In its sample, this clone was seen once. V is TRBV5-1 and J is TRBJ2-2, with 11 positions matching TRBD2. Germline loops: CDR1 SGHRS, CDR2 YFSETQ. The ends lost 3 bases at V and 6 bases at J; junction bases unmatched: 4. The CDR3 contains 15 residues. CDR3 region: CASSSSGGLSGELFF. CDR3 bases: TGCGCCAGCAGCTCTAGCGGGGGGTTATCCGGGGAGCTGTTTTTT.

V is TRBV28 and J is TRBJ2-5; no reliable D call. Germline CDR1 MDHEN, CDR2 SYDVKM. This CDR3 contains 12 residues. The V and J ends lost 5 bases and 4 bases respectively, with 8 bases between them. The DNA of the CDR3 is TGTGCCAGCAGTCTAACCCGAGAGACCCAGTACTTC. Translation: CASSLTRETQYF. Variable domain in full (rest from reference TRBV28 and TRBJ2-5): DVKVTQSSRYLVKRTGEKVFLECVQDMDHENMFWYRQDPGLGLRLIYFSYDVKMKEKGDIPEGYSVSREKKERFSLILESASTNQTSMYLCASSLTRETQYFGPGTRLLVL.

The chain uses TRBV5-5 and TRBJ1-4; no clear D gene. Germline V gene data show CDR1 as SGHKS and CDR2 as YYEKEE (reference sequence). The CDR3 has 13 amino acids. The V end was cut by 3 bases, the J end by 4 bases, with 7 bases between. CDR3 amino acids: CASSWSNNEKLFF. Written as DNA, the CDR3 is TGTGCCAGCAGCTGGAGCAATAATGAAAAACTGTTTTTT.

The chain is built from TRBV6-6 and TRBJ1-2; D ambiguous. Germline CDR1 reads MNHNY; CDR2 reads SVGAGI (reference sequence). The CDR3 is 15 residues long. The V gene lost 6 bases and the J gene lost 4 bases, with 18 bases spanning the gap. The CDR3 nucleotides are TGTGCCAGCAGGGTATCACAGACCGGAGGCTATGGCTACACCTTC. It codes for CASRVSQTGGYGYTF.

This clone was seen more than once but under ten times. This sequence joins TRBV15 and TRBJ1-5; D is unclear. Germline CDR1 is LNHNV and CDR2 is YYDKDF (reference sequence). CDR3 length: 13 residues. V was pared by 1 base and J by 9 bases, with 10 bases between. In nucleotides, the CDR3 is TGTGCCACCAGCAGAGTAAATACTGGGCCCCAGCATTTT. It translates to CATSRVNTGPQHF.

The J gene is TRBJ1-5, the V gene TRBV30; 8 positions agree with TRBD1. The CDR3 is made up of 13 amino acids. From germline, CDR1 is GTSNPN and CDR2 SVGIG (reference sequence). Trimming cost V 4 bases and J 4 bases; bases outside gene matches: 3. The CDR3 DNA reads as TGTGCCTGGACAGGGGGCTGGAATCAGCCCCAGCATTTT. It specifies CAWTGGWNQPQHF.

CDR3 loop: CASSKVEYTEAFF. CDR3 nucleotide sequence: TGTGCCAGCAGTAAAGTAGAGTACACTGAAGCTTTCTTT. V and J are TRBV6-2 or TRBV6-3 and TRBJ1-1; D unclear. The germline V gene encodes CDR1 MNHEY and CDR2 SVGEGT. The CDR3 has 13 amino acids. Deletions cut 5 bases from V and 3 bases from J, with 10 bases between.

This clone occurred a few times. CDR3 nucleotide sequence: TGTGCCAGCAGCTTAACGGGGACAGGGAGGAATCGACCTGAAGCTTTCTTT. The encoded protein is CASSLTGTGRNRPEAFF. V gene TRBV7-2 combines with J gene TRBJ1-1, with TRBD1 identical over 9 bases. CDR3 length: 17 residues. V was pared by 2 bases and J by 6 bases, with 13 bases of the junction left unmatched. Germline-derived CDR1 and CDR2 are SGHTA and FQGNSA. Supplemented by reference TRBV7-2 and TRBJ1-1, the full variable domain reads GAGVSQSPSNKVTEKGKDVELRCDPISGHTALYWYRQSLGQGLEFLIYFQGNSAPDKSGLPSDRFSAERTGGSVSTLTIQRTQQEDSAVYLCASSLTGTGRNRPEAFFGQGTRLTVV.

The CDR3 reads CASSAAKDTQYF. The CDR3 coding sequence is TGTGCCAGCAGTGCCGCGAAAGATACGCAGTATTTT. The chain combines TRBV2 with TRBJ2-3; no firm D call. The CDR3 has 12 amino acids. V was clipped by 4 bases and J by 5 bases, with 7 bases between them. Germline loops: CDR1 SNHLY, CDR2 FYNNEI.

The chain couples TRBV6-6 to TRBJ1-5; 9 bases match TRBD1. The CDR3 sequence is 15 residues long. CDR1 is MNHNY, CDR2 SVGAGI, per germline (reference sequence). V lost 10 bases to trimming and J lost 4 bases; unmatched junction nucleotides: 11. CDR3 region: CATSPGTGMNQPQHF. The CDR3 coding sequence is TGTGCCACCTCGCCCGGGACAGGGATGAATCAGCCCCAGCATTTT.

The sample holds one count of this clone. The chain couples TRBV3-1 (or the pseudogene TRBV3-2) to TRBJ2-7, with a weak D call TRBD2 (5 bases). The length of the CDR3 is 18 residues. The ends were cut back, 0 bases at V and 2 bases at J, with 20 bases in the middle. Germline-derived CDR1 and CDR2 are LGHDT and YNNKEL (reference sequence). CDR3 coding DNA: TGTGCCAGCAGCCAAGATTCAGAGCGGCTCAATCGACCCTACGAGCAGTACTTC. Translated: CASSQDSERLNRPYEQYF.

The CDR3 region is CSVDGSVNYGYTF. The CDR3 DNA is TGCAGCGTTGACGGTAGCGTTAACTATGGCTACACCTTC. The chain employs TRBV29-1 and TRBJ1-2; no definite D call. CDR3 length: 13 residues. CDR1 and CDR2 from the germline V gene are SQVTM and ANQGSEA. The ends were cut back, 3 bases at V and 1 base at J, with 9 bases in the middle.

The rearrangement joins TRBV7-9 to TRBJ2-7, with D possibly matching TRBD2 (5 bases). V lost 3 bases, J lost 4 bases, and 7 bases lay in between. The CDR3 sequence is 12 residues long. The germline V gene has CDR1 SEHNR and CDR2 FQNEAQ (reference sequence). In nucleotides, the CDR3 is TGTGCCAGCAGCTTCACTAGTTACGAGCAGTACTTC. Its translation: CASSFTSYEQYF.

This chain links TRBV4-2 with TRBJ2-2, with a weak D call TRBD1 (6 bases). Trimming removed 4 bases from V and 3 bases from J, with 15 bases in between. There are 16 residues in the CDR3. Germline CDR1 reads LGHNA; CDR2 reads YNFKEQ. The CDR3 region has the DNA TGTGCCAGCAGCCCTGGATCGGCAGGGGACACCGGGGAGCTGTTTTTT. Protein: CASSPGSAGDTGELFF.

The chain couples TRBV24-1 to TRBJ2-3; TRBD2 aligns across 13 bases. CDR1 is KGHDR and CDR2 is SFDVKD in the germline V gene. The CDR3 length is 19 residues. V lost 3 bases and J lost 2; bases outside the gene matches: 10. CDR3 protein: CATSDLAGTSGAHTDTQYF. In nucleotides, the CDR3 is TGTGCCACCAGTGATCTTGCCGGGACTAGCGGGGCTCACACAGATACGCAGTATTTT.

The chain's CDR3 is CASSAGGAYQETQYF. CDR3 in DNA: TGCGCCAGCAGCGCCGGGGGGGCGTACCAAGAGACCCAGTACTTC. The V gene is TRBV5-1, the J gene TRBJ2-5; TRBD2 matches at 8 bases. CDR1 is SGHRS and CDR2 is YFSETQ in the germline V gene. The CDR3 spans 15 residues. The ends lost 4 bases at V and 0 bases at J; junction bases unmatched: 5.

The chain links TRBV5-1 to TRBJ1-1; TRBD1 might be the D (5 bases). Germline assignment: CDR1 SGHRS and CDR2 YFSETQ. The CDR3 extends over 14 amino acids. Trimming cost V 4 bases and J 1 base, with 11 bases left between them. The CDR3 loop is CASSPETANTEAFF. CDR3 nucleotide sequence: TGCGCCAGCAGCCCTGAGACAGCGAACACTGAAGCTTTCTTT.

This clone was observed a single time. The chain combines TRBV29-1 with TRBJ1-2; 8 bases fit TRBD1. CDR1 is SQVTM and CDR2 is ANQGSEA in the germline V gene. The CDR3 sequence is 12 residues long. V shed 5 bases and J 6 bases; nucleotides not matched to a gene: 5. As DNA, the CDR3 is TGCAGCGTTAACTCAGGGGGCAATGGCTACACCTTC. This encodes CSVNSGGNGYTF.

The chain combines TRBV19 with TRBJ2-2; TRBD2 matches at 11 bases. V was pared by 7 bases and J by 4 bases, with 2 bases of the junction left unmatched. Germline CDR1 LNHDA, CDR2 SQIVND (reference sequence). CDR3 length equals 14 residues. CDR3 amino acids: CASNGLAGTGELFF. CDR3 nucleotides: TGTGCCAGTAATGGACTAGCGGGCACCGGGGAGCTGTTTTTT. The full variable domain, completed using reference TRBV19 and TRBJ2-2, is DGGITQSPKYLFRKEGQNVTLSCEQNLNHDAMYWYRQDPGQGLRLIYYSQIVNDFQKGDIAEGYSVSREKKESFPLTVTSAQKNPTAFYLCASNGLAGTGELFFGEGSRLTVL.